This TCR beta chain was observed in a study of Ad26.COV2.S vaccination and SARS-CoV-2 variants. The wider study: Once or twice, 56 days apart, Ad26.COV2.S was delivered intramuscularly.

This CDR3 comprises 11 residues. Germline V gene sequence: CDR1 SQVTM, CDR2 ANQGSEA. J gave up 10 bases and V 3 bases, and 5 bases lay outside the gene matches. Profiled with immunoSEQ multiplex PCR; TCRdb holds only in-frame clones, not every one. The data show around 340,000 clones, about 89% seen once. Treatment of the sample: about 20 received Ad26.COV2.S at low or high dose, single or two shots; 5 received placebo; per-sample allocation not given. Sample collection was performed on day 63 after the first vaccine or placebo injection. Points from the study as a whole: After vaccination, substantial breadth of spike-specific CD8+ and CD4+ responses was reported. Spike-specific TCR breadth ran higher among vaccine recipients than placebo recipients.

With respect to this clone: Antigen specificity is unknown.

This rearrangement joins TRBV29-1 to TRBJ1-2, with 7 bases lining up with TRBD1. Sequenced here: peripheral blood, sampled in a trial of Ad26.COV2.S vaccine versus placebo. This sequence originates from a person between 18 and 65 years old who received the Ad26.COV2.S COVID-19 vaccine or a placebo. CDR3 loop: CSVEAGTDYTF. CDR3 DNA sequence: TGCAGCGTTGAGGCAGGGACAGACTACACCTTC.